A single sample is the source of the 19 T cell receptor beta chains below, sequenced in a study of blood T cell repertoires in COVID-19. Data came from immunoSEQ multiplex PCR; TCRdb stores just in-frame clones and leaves some out. The sample records over 130,000 clones, 60% to 85% being singletons. Sequencing was done on a sample of peripheral blood. The receptor set was obtained from a man aged 50 or older with acute or convalescent COVID-19.

The rearrangement uses TRBV10-2 and TRBJ2-7; possibly TRBD1 for D (5 bases). The CDR3 extends over 13 amino acids. Germline V gene lookup returns CDR1 WSHSY and CDR2 SAAADI. The ends were cut back, 0 bases at V and 6 bases at J, with 9 bases in the middle. The DNA of the CDR3 is TGCGCCAGCAGTGAGTCGCGAAGGGGCGAGCAGTACGTC. Encoded protein: CASSESRRGEQYV.

The chain uses TRBV19 and TRBJ1-1; 7 bases map to TRBD1. V was pared by 2 bases and J by 5 bases, with 5 bases of the junction left unmatched. Germline V gene lookup returns CDR1 LNHDA and CDR2 SQIVND (reference sequence). This CDR3 spans 14 amino acids. The CDR3 sequence is CASSINRGRTEAFF. CDR3 sequence (DNA): TGTGCCAGTAGTATAAACAGGGGTAGGACTGAAGCTTTCTTT. Looking up the rest from reference TRBV19 and TRBJ1-1 gives the full variable domain: DGGITQSPKYLFRKEGQNVTLSCEQNLNHDAMYWYRQDPGQGLRLIYYSQIVNDFQKGDIAEGYSVSREKKESFPLTVTSAQKNPTAFYLCASSINRGRTEAFFGQGTRLTVV.

The chain employs TRBV5-1 and TRBJ2-1; a possible D gene is TRBD2 (6 bases). Germline V lookup: CDR1 SGHRS, CDR2 YFSETQ. CDR3 length equals 18 residues. V was clipped by 4 bases and J by 2 bases, with 22 bases between them. The CDR3 protein is CASSPTRSGTSAYNEQFF. Written as DNA, the CDR3 is TGCGCCAGCAGCCCAACCCGGAGTGGGACTTCTGCCTACAATGAGCAGTTCTTC. The full variable domain, with the rest looked up from reference TRBV5-1 and TRBJ2-1, is KAGVTQTPRYLIKTRGQQVTLSCSPISGHRSVSWYQQTPGQGLQFLFEYFSETQRNKGNFPGRFSGRQFSNSRSEMNVSTLELGDSALYLCASSPTRSGTSAYNEQFFGPGTRLTVL.

CDR3 sequence (DNA): TGCGCCAGCAGCCAAACCGGGACACAAGGTCAGCCCCAGCATTTT. This codes for CASSQTGTQGQPQHF. The gene calls are TRBV4-1 and TRBJ1-5; maybe TRBD1 (6 bases). Trimming cost V 2 bases and J 6 bases, with 14 bases left between them. This CDR3 has 15 amino acids. Germline values: CDR1 MGHRA, CDR2 YSYEKL.

V gene TRBV29-1 combines with J gene TRBJ2-2, with D possibly matching TRBD2 (5 bases). V was cut by 3 bases and J by 7 bases, with 9 bases left in between. The CDR3 runs 12 residues. Germline loops: CDR1 SQVTM, CDR2 ANQGSEA. The CDR3 sequence is CSVDEGSGELFF. CDR3 sequence (DNA): TGCAGCGTTGATGAGGGAAGCGGGGAGCTGTTTTTT.

The V call is TRBV6-6, the J call TRBJ2-7; D unresolved. This CDR3 contains 13 residues. Germline V gene lookup returns CDR1 MNHNY and CDR2 SVGAGI (reference sequence). V was trimmed by 8 bases and J by 6 bases, leaving 17 bases between them. The CDR3 DNA is TGTGCCAGCTCCATTTCTAGTGGTCGCGAGCAGTACGTC. This encodes CASSISSGREQYV.

The chain recombines TRBV30 with TRBJ1-3, with a tentative D call TRBD1 (6 bases). The germline V gene has CDR1 GTSNPN and CDR2 SVGIG (reference sequence). The CDR3 is 15 residues long. The ends were cut back, 2 bases at V and 3 bases at J, with 14 bases in the middle. CDR3 bases: TGTGCCTGGAGTAAGACTGGGGGCGGTGGAAACACCATATATTTT. It yields the protein CAWSKTGGGGNTIYF.

This clone was recorded once. The rearrangement links TRBV7-8 to TRBJ2-1, with TRBD2 matching 8 bases. The germline V gene has CDR1 SGHVS and CDR2 FQNEAQ. V was clipped by 5 bases and J by 4 bases; unmatched bases: 13. The CDR3 has 17 residues. The CDR3 coding sequence is TGTGCCAGCAGCCTTCGCCTCGGGGGGGCCGGGTACAATGAGCAGTTCTTC. It yields the protein CASSLRLGGAGYNEQFF.

This clone appeared a single time. V is TRBV15 and J is TRBJ2-4; 7 bases match TRBD1. Germline CDR1 and CDR2: LNHNV and YYDKDF (reference sequence). V trimming: 0 bases; J trimming: 0 bases; junction bases outside the gene matches: 5. The CDR3 length is 17 residues. CDR3 DNA sequence: TGTGCCACCAGCAGAGATAGGGACAGACTAGCCAAAAACATTCAGTACTTC. Residues: CATSRDRDRLAKNIQYF.

V gene TRBV3-1 (or the pseudogene TRBV3-2) combines with J gene TRBJ1-1, with 9 nucleotides matching TRBD1. Trimming at V came to 4 bases and at J to 3 bases, leaving 9 bases not matched to a gene. Germline CDR1 is LGHDT and CDR2 is YNNKEL (reference sequence). The CDR3 runs to 16 residues. CDR3 amino acids: CASSLRGGQGYTEAFF. As DNA, the CDR3 is TGTGCCAGCAGCCTCCGAGGGGGACAGGGTTACACTGAAGCTTTCTTT.

J is TRBJ2-5 and V is TRBV5-1; 9 bases match TRBD1. After removal of 4 bases from V and 2 bases from J, the junction contained 9 bases not matched to a gene. The germline V gene has CDR1 SGHRS and CDR2 YFSETQ. This CDR3 comprises 16 residues. In nucleotides, the CDR3 is TGCGCCAGCAGCCGTCCGGGACAGGGCCCGCAAGAGACCCAGTACTTC. Amino acids: CASSRPGQGPQETQYF.

The V and J genes are TRBV10-3 and TRBJ1-1; 7 nucleotides agree with TRBD1. V was pared by 6 bases and J by 3 bases, with 13 bases of the junction left unmatched. The V gene's germline CDR1 is ENHRY and CDR2 SYGVKD. This CDR3 contains 16 residues. Written as DNA, the CDR3 is TGTGCCATCAGGGGCAGGGGGGCGATAGGGGACACTGAAGCTTTCTTT. Translating it yields CAIRGRGAIGDTEAFF.

This rearrangement joins TRBV5-6 to TRBJ2-1, with TRBD2 matching over 8 bases. There are 13 residues in the CDR3. The junction had 6 bases not matched to a gene; V was cut back by 1 base and J by 12 bases. Germline values: CDR1 SGHDT, CDR2 YYEEEE. The CDR3 nucleotides read TGTGCCAGCAGCTTGTCCGGGGCGGGAGGGCAGTTCTTC. Amino acids: CASSLSGAGGQFF.

V usage is TRBV10-1 and J usage is TRBJ1-1; 11 bases are a match to TRBD1. The V gene end was trimmed by 7 bases and the J gene end by 8 bases; junction bases not matched to a gene: 6. CDR3 length: 13 residues. CDR1 and CDR2 from the germline V gene are WNHNN and SYGVQD (reference sequence). CDR3 DNA: TGCGCCAGCATTGGACAGGGGGCCGGAGAAGCTTTCTTT. Protein sequence: CASIGQGAGEAFF.

CDR3 DNA sequence: TGTGCCAGCAGCCCCGGGATGAACACTGAAGCTTTCTTT. Its translation: CASSPGMNTEAFF. The chain is built from TRBV5-4 and TRBJ1-1, with D hard to call. This CDR3 contains 13 residues. The ends were cut back, 4 bases at V and 0 bases at J, with 7 bases in the middle. Germline CDR1 SGHNT, CDR2 YYREEE (reference sequence).

The chain uses TRBV4-1 and TRBJ1-3; maybe TRBD1 (6 bases). This CDR3 is built from 15 residues. The germline V and J ends were trimmed by 3 bases and 3 bases, with 12 bases remaining between them. CDR1 and CDR2 (germline): MGHRA, YSYEKL. CDR3 DNA sequence: TGCGCCAGCAGCCAGACCGGGACATTTGGAAACACCATATATTTT. It encodes CASSQTGTFGNTIYF.

The rearrangement links TRBV30 to TRBJ2-5; D might be TRBD1 (6 bases). Trimming removed 0 bases at V and 7 bases at J, with 12 bases between. CDR1 is GTSNPN and CDR2 is SVGIG in the germline V gene (reference sequence). The CDR3 is made up of 13 amino acids. The chain's CDR3 is CAWSVSGEGTQYF. CDR3 DNA sequence: TGTGCCTGGAGTGTGTCAGGGGAAGGGACCCAGTACTTC.

The chain is built from TRBV13 and TRBJ2-4; TRBD2 matches at 12 bases. CDR3 length: 15 residues. The ends lost 5 bases at V and 7 bases at J; junction bases unmatched: 6. Germline values: CDR1 PRHDT, CDR2 FYEKMQ (reference sequence). The DNA of the CDR3 is TGTGCCAGCAGCCTAGCGGGGGGGCCGGGGAACATTCAGTACTTC. This gives the protein CASSLAGGPGNIQYF.

This clone appeared once. V is TRBV18 and J is TRBJ2-7; D is ambiguous. Germline assignment: CDR1 KGHSH and CDR2 LQKENI. Trimming pared 3 bases from V and 3 bases from J, leaving 9 bases between. The CDR3 loop spans 13 amino acids. The CDR3 loop is CASSPHHSYEQYV. The CDR3 nucleotides are TGTGCCAGCTCACCCCACCACAGCTACGAGCAGTACGTC.